This T cell receptor (beta chain) was retrieved from a study of blood T cell repertoires in COVID-19. Across the whole study: Italy, Spain and the United States were the sources of the convalescent and acute COVID-19 samples. T cells, B-cell-depleted T cells, or PBMCs supplied cDNA or gDNA.

Authors' methods: Using reference gene primer amplification, nucleated cell counts were estimated. Here immunoSEQ multiplex PCR was the method, and the copy in TCRdb shows in-frame clones only, minus some. V and J calls and clone size are copied from that table; D and trimming were computed from the DNA. The sample holds 80,000 or so clones, approximately 80% seen once. This CDR3 has 17 residues. CDR1 SGHVS and CDR2 FNYEAQ come from the germline V gene. The ends lost 2 bases at V and 1 base at J; junction bases unmatched: 7. V gene TRBV7-6 combines with J gene TRBJ2-7, with 11 bases that match TRBD2. The material sequenced was peripheral blood. The sequence was obtained from a man of 80 years or more with acute or convalescent COVID-19. The CDR3 bases are TGTGCCAGCAGCTTAAGGCTAGCGGGAGGCCCTTCCTACGAGCAGTACTTC. It is translated as CASSLRLAGGPSYEQYF.